One sample yielded the 20 T cell receptor beta chains listed below, sequenced in a study of spatial heterogeneity in lung cancer. Time point described: sample taken at primary tumor resection. The authors sequenced whole RNA from tumor, nontumor lung or frozen PBMC without sorting. A single record per CDR3 protein comes from TCRdb applying MiXCR to the 5' RACE reads. Of over 6,500 distinct CDR3 sequences listed, around 4.3% were seen once; the top ten hold 20% to 30%. Sequenced material: normal lung tissue next to the tumor, taken at surgery. These receptors came from a female donor with early-stage non-small cell lung cancer.

This clonotype is classed as medium-sized. This chain uses TRBV19 with TRBJ1-5, with TRBD1 as a possible D gene (6 bases). Per the germline V gene, CDR1 is LNHDA and CDR2 is SQIVND (reference sequence). V shed 3 bases and J shed 2 bases, with 17 bases lying between them. The CDR3 consists of 17 residues. CDR3 in amino acids: CASSMGQGIGGNQPQHF. CDR3 DNA sequence: TGTGCCAGTAGTATGGGGCAGGGGATCGGAGGCAATCAGCCCCAGCATTTT. The full variable domain, completed using reference TRBV19 and TRBJ1-5, is DGGITQSPKYLFRKEGQNVTLSCEQNLNHDAMYWYRQDPGQGLRLIYYSQIVNDFQKGDIAEGYSVSREKKESFPLTVTSAQKNPTAFYLCASSMGQGIGGNQPQHFGDGTRLSIL.

This clonotype has ten or more counts. The V and J genes are TRBV6-5 and TRBJ2-7; the D is unclear. There are 15 residues in the CDR3. V gave up 6 bases and J gave up 2 bases, with 17 bases separating them. Germline CDR1 and CDR2: MNHEY and SVGAGI. The CDR3 protein is CASRPRPGGAYEQYF. The CDR3 DNA reads TGTGCCAGCAGGCCCCGGCCCGGCGGAGCCTACGAGCAGTACTTC.

Ten or more counts support this clonotype. The chain uses TRBV7-2 and TRBJ2-7; 8 bases agree with TRBD1. Germline V gene lookup returns CDR1 SGHTA and CDR2 FQGNSA. The V segment lost 3 bases and the J segment 5 bases; nucleotides outside the gene matches: 3. The CDR3 is 13 residues long. The CDR3 DNA is TGTGCCAGCAGCTTGCAGGGGGCCGACGAGCAGTACTTC. This translates into CASSLQGADEQYF.

This clonotype has a count of ten or more. The CDR3 loop is CASSRDPILDYGYTF. Written as DNA, the CDR3 is TGCGCCAGCAGCCGGGACCCCATCCTCGACTATGGCTACACCTTC. The chain links TRBV5-1 to TRBJ1-2, with a possible D match to TRBD1 (5 bases). V lost 4 bases and J lost 3, with 16 bases in between. The CDR3 has 15 amino acids. CDR1 is SGHRS and CDR2 is YFSETQ in the germline V gene.

This clonotype was observed many times. The chain carries TRBV14 and TRBJ2-1; D possibly corresponds to TRBD1 (6 bases). In germline, CDR1 is SGHDN, CDR2 FVKESK. Deletions cut 4 bases from V and 8 bases from J, with 27 bases between. This CDR3 is built from 18 residues. CDR3 DNA sequence: TGTGCCAGCAGCCGAGCCCACTCACAGGGTGTGAATAGGGATGAGCAGTTCTTC. Its protein is CASSRAHSQGVNRDEQFF.

By share, this clonotype counts as medium-sized. In nucleotides, the CDR3 is TGTGCCAGCAGCCCAGACAGGGACTGGTACAATGAGCAGTTCTTC. It encodes CASSPDRDWYNEQFF. The chain links TRBV12-3 or TRBV12-4 to TRBJ2-1; possibly TRBD1 for D (7 bases). The CDR3 consists of 15 residues. Deletions cut 6 bases from V and 4 bases from J, with 16 bases between.

Ten or more counts support this clonotype. The rearrangement joins TRBV6-5 to TRBJ2-2; 10 bases agree with TRBD2. CDR1 MNHEY and CDR2 SVGAGI come from the germline V gene. With V trimmed by 7 bases and J by 6 bases, 2 bases remained unmatched. The CDR3 loop spans 13 amino acids. CDR3 DNA: TGTGCCAGCACCCTAGCGGGGGCCGGGGAGCTGTTTTTT. Translation gives CASTLAGAGELFF.

Judged by abundance, this clonotype is medium-sized. The rearrangement uses TRBV6-2 or TRBV6-3 and TRBJ2-2, with a tentative D call TRBD2 (5 bases). V was trimmed by 6 bases and J by 2 bases, leaving 13 bases between them. The CDR3 has 15 amino acids. Germline loops: CDR1 MNHEY, CDR2 SVGEGT. The CDR3 loop reads CASSRQAVNTGELFF. The CDR3, as DNA: TGTGCCAGCAGCCGACAAGCGGTTAACACCGGGGAGCTGTTTTTT.

This clonotype was seen ten or more times. This chain links TRBV7-9 with TRBJ2-1; 11 positions agree with TRBD1. This CDR3 comprises 15 residues. Germline V gene lookup returns CDR1 SEHNR and CDR2 FQNEAQ (reference sequence). The V gene end was trimmed by 4 bases and the J gene end by 10 bases; junction bases not matched to a gene: 9. This chain's CDR3 is CASSSGGTGGKEQFF. CDR3 bases: TGTGCCAGCAGCTCGGGCGGGACAGGGGGAAAAGAGCAGTTCTTC. Looking up the rest from reference TRBV7-9 and TRBJ2-1 gives the full variable domain: DTGVSQNPRHKITKRGQNVTFRCDPISEHNRLYWYRQTLGQGPEFLTYFQNEAQLEKSRLLSDRFSAERPKGSFSTLEIQRTEQGDSAMYLCASSSGGTGGKEQFFGPGTRLTVL.

This clonotype was detected ten times or more. The J gene is TRBJ1-5, the V gene TRBV5-6; D may be TRBD1 (6 bases). Germline CDR1 and CDR2: SGHDT and YYEEEE. The CDR3 contains 12 residues. Trimming took off 7 bases at V and 3 bases at J, with 8 bases between the two ends. CDR3 DNA sequence: TGTGCCAGCCAGGGGAACAATCAGCCCCAGCATTTT. It encodes CASQGNNQPQHF.

The rearrangement links TRBV24-1 to TRBJ2-1; 16 positions match TRBD2. J gave up 8 bases and V 7 bases, and 7 bases lay outside the gene matches. CDR1 and CDR2 (germline): KGHDR, SFDVKD. CDR3 length: 16 amino acids. In DNA form, the CDR3 reads TGTGCCACCAGCGGGACTAGCGGGGGGGCCTGGGATGAGCAGTTCTTC. Amino acids: CATSGTSGGAWDEQFF.

Many counts were recorded for this clonotype. J is TRBJ1-1 and V is TRBV7-8; D ambiguous. The germline V gene encodes CDR1 SGHVS and CDR2 FQNEAQ. This CDR3 is built from 14 residues. V was trimmed by 1 base and J by 3 bases, leaving 9 bases between them. In DNA form, the CDR3 reads TGTGCCAGCAGCTTAGGATCGACATACACTGAAGCTTTCTTT. It encodes CASSLGSTYTEAFF.

This clonotype has just a few counts. V and J are TRBV10-3 and TRBJ1-2, with D unclear. This CDR3 is built from 13 residues. The V gene's germline CDR1 is ENHRY and CDR2 SYGVKD. The V and J ends lost 4 bases and 8 bases respectively, with 14 bases between them. CDR3: CAISATSREGYTF. The CDR3 nucleotides are TGTGCCATCAGTGCGACCTCCCGAGAGGGCTACACCTTC.

This clonotype was counted at least ten times. This chain joins TRBV19 and TRBJ1-2; D gene uncertain. Between the trimmed V and J ends, which lost 8 bases and 6 bases, there was a span of 16 bases. This CDR3 spans 13 amino acids. In germline, CDR1 is LNHDA, CDR2 SQIVND (reference sequence). The CDR3 here is CASFWASPHGYTF. The CDR3 DNA follows: TGTGCCAGTTTCTGGGCCAGCCCTCATGGCTACACCTTC.

In this sample, this clonotype turned up many times. V and J are TRBV7-2 and TRBJ1-1; 9 nucleotides line up with TRBD1. Germline CDR1 and CDR2: SGHTA and FQGNSA. The CDR3 is 16 amino acids. Trimming took 1 base from V and 4 from J; bases not matched to a gene: 7. CDR3: CASSLVPGTGTTEAFF. In DNA, the CDR3 is TGTGCCAGCAGCTTAGTACCCGGGACAGGGACCACTGAAGCTTTCTTT.

This clonotype is medium-sized. The chain uses TRBV27 and TRBJ2-4, with a tentative D call TRBD1 (5 bases). Germline V gives CDR1 MNHEY, CDR2 SMNVEV (reference sequence). The CDR3 length is 15 residues. Trimming left V 2 bases short and J 6 bases short, with 14 bases between. CDR3 in amino acids: CASSLQGRVRNIQYF. CDR3 coding DNA: TGTGCCAGCAGTTTACAGGGCAGGGTTCGAAACATTCAGTACTTC.

This clonotype showed up many times. The chain employs TRBV9 and TRBJ2-1, with TRBD1 identical over 7 bases. Trimming cost V 2 bases and J 8 bases; bases outside gene matches: 10. The CDR3 spans 15 residues. Germline CDR1 and CDR2: SGDLS and YYNGEE. Here the CDR3 DNA reads TGTGCCAGCAGCGTTGCCTTGACAGGGCTCGATGAGCAGTTCTTC. This encodes CASSVALTGLDEQFF.

There are many counts of this clonotype. The rearrangement uses TRBV7-2 and TRBJ1-2; D unresolved. Germline V lookup: CDR1 SGHTA, CDR2 FQGNSA. V was clipped by 1 base and J by 2 bases, with 8 bases between them. The CDR3 has 14 residues. CDR3 region: CASSLVGGNYGYTF. The CDR3 coding sequence is TGTGCCAGCAGCTTAGTTGGAGGGAACTATGGCTACACCTTC.

This clonotype has ten or more counts. V usage is TRBV20-1 and J usage is TRBJ2-7, with D perhaps TRBD1 (6 bases). The CDR3 runs 11 residues. Germline lookup yields CDR1 DFQATT and CDR2 SNEGSKA (reference sequence). Trimming pared 1 base from V and 7 bases from J, leaving 8 bases between. CDR3 region: CSARAGVEQYF. DNA of the CDR3: TGCAGTGCTAGAGCAGGGGTTGAGCAGTACTTC.

This clonotype has a count of ten or more. V gene TRBV28 combines with J gene TRBJ1-5; D gene unclear. Germline V CDR1 and CDR2: MDHEN, SYDVKM. The CDR3 is made up of 12 amino acids. The V and J ends lost 7 bases and 4 bases respectively, with 8 bases between them. CDR3 DNA: TGTGCCAGCACCCAGAGTAATCAGCCCCAGCATTTT. The encoded protein is CASTQSNQPQHF.